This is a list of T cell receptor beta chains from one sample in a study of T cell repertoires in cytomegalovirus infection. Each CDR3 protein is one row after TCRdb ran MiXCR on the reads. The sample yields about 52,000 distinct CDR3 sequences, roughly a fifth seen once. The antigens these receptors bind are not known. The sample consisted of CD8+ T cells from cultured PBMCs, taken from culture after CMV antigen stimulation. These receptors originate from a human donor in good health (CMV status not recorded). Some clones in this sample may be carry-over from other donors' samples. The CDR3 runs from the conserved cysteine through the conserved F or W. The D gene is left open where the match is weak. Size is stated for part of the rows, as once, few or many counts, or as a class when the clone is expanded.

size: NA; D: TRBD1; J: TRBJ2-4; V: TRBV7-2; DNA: TGTGCCAGCAGCTTAGGGACAGGGGGGAACATTCAGTACTTC; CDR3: CASSLGTGGNIQYF
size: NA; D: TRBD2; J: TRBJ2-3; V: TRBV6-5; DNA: TGTGCCAGCAGTTCTGGAATCCTTAACGGGGGGGCCTCAGATACGCAGTATTTT; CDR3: CASSSGILNGGASDTQYF
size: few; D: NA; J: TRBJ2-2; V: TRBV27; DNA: TGTGCCAGCAGTTTACGCCTCGCCGGGGAGCTGTTTTTT; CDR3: CASSLRLAGELFF
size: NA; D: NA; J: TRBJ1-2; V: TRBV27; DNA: TGTGCCAGCAGTCCGAACTCCAGGGCTGGCTACACCTTC; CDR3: CASSPNSRAGYTF
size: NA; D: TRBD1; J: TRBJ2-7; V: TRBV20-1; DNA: TGCAGTGCTCTCCGGGACAGTTCCTACGAGCAGTACTTC; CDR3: CSALRDSSYEQYF
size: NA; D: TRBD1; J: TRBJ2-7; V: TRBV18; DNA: TGTGCCAGCTCGCCGGGTCGGGACAGTAGGGCTTACGAGCAGTACTTC; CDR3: CASSPGRDSRAYEQYF
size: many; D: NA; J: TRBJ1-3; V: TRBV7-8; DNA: TGTGCCAGCAGCCCTCGGGGGGCGGCTGGAAACACCATATATTTT; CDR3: CASSPRGAAGNTIYF
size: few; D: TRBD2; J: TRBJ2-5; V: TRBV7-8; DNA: TGTGCCAGCAGCTTAGAACTAGCGGGGTGGGAGACCCAGTACTTC; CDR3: CASSLELAGWETQYF
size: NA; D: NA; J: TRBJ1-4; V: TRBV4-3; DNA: TGCGCCAGCAGCCTCATGGAACGAGGGGATGAAAAACTGTTTTTT; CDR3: CASSLMERGDEKLFF
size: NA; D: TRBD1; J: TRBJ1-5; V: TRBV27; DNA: TGTGCCAGCAGTTTAGACCCCCCAGGGGGCCTCAATCAGCCCCAGCATTTT; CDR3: CASSLDPPGGLNQPQHF
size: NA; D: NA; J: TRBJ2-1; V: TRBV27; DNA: TGTGCCAGCGGTACAGGACGGCCGTTCTTC; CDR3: CASGTGRPFF
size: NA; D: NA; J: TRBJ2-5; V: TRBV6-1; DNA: TGTGCCAGCAGGGGGTTTGGGACCGAGCGAGAGACCCAGTACTTC; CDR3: CASRGFGTERETQYF
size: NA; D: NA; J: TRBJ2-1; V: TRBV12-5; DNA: TGTGCTAGTGCCATGGGGCGCTTGGAGCAGTTCTTC; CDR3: CASAMGRLEQFF
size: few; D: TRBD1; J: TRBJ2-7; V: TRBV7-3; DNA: TGTGCCAGCAGCTTAACGGGACAGGGCTTCGACGAGCAGTACTTC; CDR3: CASSLTGQGFDEQYF
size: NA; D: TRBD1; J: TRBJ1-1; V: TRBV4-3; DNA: TGCGCCAGCAGCCGGACAGGGGAGGGCACTGAAGCTTTCTTT; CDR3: CASSRTGEGTEAFF
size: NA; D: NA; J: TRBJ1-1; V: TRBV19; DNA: TGTGCCAGTAATTACAGACCTGAAGCTTTCTTT; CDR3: CASNYRPEAFF
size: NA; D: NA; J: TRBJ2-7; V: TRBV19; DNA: TGTGCCAGTGGCAGGGTCTCCTACGAGCAGTACTTC; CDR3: CASGRVSYEQYF
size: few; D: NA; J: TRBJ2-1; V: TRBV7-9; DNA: TGTGCCAGCAGCTTAAGAATTACCCAGGGTGAGCAGTTCTTC; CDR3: CASSLRITQGEQFF
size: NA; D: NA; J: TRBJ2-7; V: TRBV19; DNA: TGTGCCAGTAGTATCGGCAGGTCGGATTCCTACGAGCAGTACTTC; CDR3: CASSIGRSDSYEQYF
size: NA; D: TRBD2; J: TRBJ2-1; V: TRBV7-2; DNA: TGTGCCAGCAGCTTAATGAGCGGGGGGCGCAATGAGCAGTTCTTC; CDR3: CASSLMSGGRNEQFF
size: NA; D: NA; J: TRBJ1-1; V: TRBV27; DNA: TGTGCCAGCAGCCGAAGTCTCGGCCTCATGAACACTGAAGCTTTCTTT; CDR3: CASSRSLGLMNTEAFF
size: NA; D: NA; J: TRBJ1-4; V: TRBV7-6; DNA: TGTGCCAGCAGCTTAGGGACAGCGAATGAAAAACTGTTTTTT; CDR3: CASSLGTANEKLFF
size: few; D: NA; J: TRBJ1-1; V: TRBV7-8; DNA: TGTGCCAGCAGCCCATCAGGGGAGATGAACACTGAAGCTTTCTTT; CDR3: CASSPSGEMNTEAFF
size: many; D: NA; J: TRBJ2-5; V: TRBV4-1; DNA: TGCGCCAGCAGCCAAGGCGGCGGGGAGACCCAGTACTTC; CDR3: CASSQGGGETQYF
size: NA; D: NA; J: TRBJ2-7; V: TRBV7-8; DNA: TGTGCCAGCAGCCCGCTGGGGCTCTCCTACGAGCAGTACTTC; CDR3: CASSPLGLSYEQYF
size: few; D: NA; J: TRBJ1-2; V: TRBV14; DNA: TGTGCCAGCAGCTACGAAATCCTGACACCTGACTATGGCTACACCTTC; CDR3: CASSYEILTPDYGYTF
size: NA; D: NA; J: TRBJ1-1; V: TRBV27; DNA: TGTGCCAGCAGTTCCCGTGGGGCAGGGTCCACTGAAGCTTTCTTT; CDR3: CASSSRGAGSTEAFF
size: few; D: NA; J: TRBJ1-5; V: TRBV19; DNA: TGTGCCAGTAGTCTCCGAAGGGGAGATCAGCCCCAGCATTTT; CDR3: CASSLRRGDQPQHF
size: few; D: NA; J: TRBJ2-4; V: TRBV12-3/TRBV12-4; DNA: TGTGCCAGCAGTTTAAGTCCCCAGGGGAACATTCAGTACTTC; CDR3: CASSLSPQGNIQYF
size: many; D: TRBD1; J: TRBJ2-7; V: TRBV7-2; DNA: TGTGCCAGCAGCTGGCAGGGGGCTGCCTACGAGCAGTACTTC; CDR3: CASSWQGAAYEQYF
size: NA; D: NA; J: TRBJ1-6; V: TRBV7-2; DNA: TGTGCCAGCAGCTTACTGGGCCCGGAGCCAAATTCACCCCTCCACTTT; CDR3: CASSLLGPEPNSPLHF
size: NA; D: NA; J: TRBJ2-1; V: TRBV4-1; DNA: TGCGCCAGCAGCCAAGTCGGACGGCACAATGAGCAGTTCTTC; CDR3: CASSQVGRHNEQFF
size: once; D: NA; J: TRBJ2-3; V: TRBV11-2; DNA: TGTGCCAGCAGCTTAGAGTGGCGGTCCACAGATACGCAGTATTTT; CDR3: CASSLEWRSTDTQYF